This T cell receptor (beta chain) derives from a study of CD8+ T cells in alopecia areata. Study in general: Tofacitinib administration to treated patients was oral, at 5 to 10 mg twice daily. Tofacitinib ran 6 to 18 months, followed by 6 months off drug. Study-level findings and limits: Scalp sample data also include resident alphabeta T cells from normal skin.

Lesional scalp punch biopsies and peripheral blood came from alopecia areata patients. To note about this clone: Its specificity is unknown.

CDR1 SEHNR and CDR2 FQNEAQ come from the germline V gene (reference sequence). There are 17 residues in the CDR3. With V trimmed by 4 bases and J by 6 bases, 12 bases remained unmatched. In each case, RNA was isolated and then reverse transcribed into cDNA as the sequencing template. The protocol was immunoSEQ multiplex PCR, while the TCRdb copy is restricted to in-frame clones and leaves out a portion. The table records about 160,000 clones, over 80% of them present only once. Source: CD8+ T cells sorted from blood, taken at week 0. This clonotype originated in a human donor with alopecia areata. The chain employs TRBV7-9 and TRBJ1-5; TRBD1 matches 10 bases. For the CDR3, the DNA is TGTGCCAGCAGCTCGACAGGGGGCGGTGCCTATGGTCAGCCCCAGCATTTT. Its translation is CASSSTGGGAYGQPQHF.